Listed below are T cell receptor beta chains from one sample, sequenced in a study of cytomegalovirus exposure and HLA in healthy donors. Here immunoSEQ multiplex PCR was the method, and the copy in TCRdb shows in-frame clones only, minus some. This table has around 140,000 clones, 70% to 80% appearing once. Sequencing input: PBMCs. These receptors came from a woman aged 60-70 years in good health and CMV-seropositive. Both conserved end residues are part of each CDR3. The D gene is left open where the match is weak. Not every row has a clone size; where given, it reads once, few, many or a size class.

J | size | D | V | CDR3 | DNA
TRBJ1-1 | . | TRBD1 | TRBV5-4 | CASSFPDRGTPVW | TGTGCCAGCAGCTTCCCGGACAGGGGTACTCCCGTTTGG
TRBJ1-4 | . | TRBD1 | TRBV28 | CASSLPGQGNEKLFF | TGTGCCAGCAGTTTACCGGGACAGGGGAATGAAAAACTGTTTTTT
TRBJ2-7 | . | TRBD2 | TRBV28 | CASSTGPGGNEQYF | TGTGCCAGCAGCACGGGCCCGGGAGGGAACGAGCAGTACTTC
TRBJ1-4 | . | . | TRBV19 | CASSISRNGEKLFF | TGTGCCAGTAGTATCTCCAGGAACGGTGAAAAACTGTTTTTT
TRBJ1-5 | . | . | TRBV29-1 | CSAAGNQPQHF | TGCAGCGCAGCAGGTAATCAGCCCCAGCATTTT
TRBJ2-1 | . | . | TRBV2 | CASSPGWGLNPEQFF | TGTGCCAGCAGCCCCGGTTGGGGGCTAAACCCGGAGCAGTTCTTC
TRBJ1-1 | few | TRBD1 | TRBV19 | CASKTGGWTEAFF | TGTGCCAGTAAAACAGGGGGATGGACTGAAGCTTTCTTT
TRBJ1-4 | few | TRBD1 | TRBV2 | CASSSLGQPNEKLFF | TGTGCCAGCAGTTCCTTGGGACAGCCTAATGAAAAACTGTTTTTT
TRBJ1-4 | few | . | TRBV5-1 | CASSAGRGMAKLFF | TGCGCCAGCAGCGCCGGCCGGGGGATGGCAAAACTGTTTTTT
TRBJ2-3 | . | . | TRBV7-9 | CASILGGSTDTQYF | TGTGCCAGCATCTTAGGCGGGAGCACAGATACGCAGTATTTT
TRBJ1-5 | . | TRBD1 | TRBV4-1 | CASSHSGQGGQPQHF | TGCGCCAGCAGCCACTCGGGACAGGGTGGTCAGCCCCAGCATTTT
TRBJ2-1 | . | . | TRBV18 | CASSPRGTPSSYNEQFF | TGTGCCAGCTCACCACGAGGGACTCCTAGCTCCTACAATGAGCAGTTCTTC
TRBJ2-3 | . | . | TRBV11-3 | CASSPGTGTQYF | TGTGCCAGCAGCCCTGGCACGGGTACGCAGTATTTT
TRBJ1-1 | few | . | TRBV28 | CASSGGTLNTEAFF | TGTGCCAGCAGTGGAGGGACCTTGAACACTGAAGCTTTCTTT
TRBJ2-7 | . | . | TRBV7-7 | CASSRAIYYEQYF | TGTGCTAGCAGCCGAGCGATATACTACGAGCAGTACTTC
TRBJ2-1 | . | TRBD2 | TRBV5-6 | CASSLRGLGNNEQFF | TGTGCCAGCAGCTTGCGGGGACTAGGAAACAATGAGCAGTTCTTC
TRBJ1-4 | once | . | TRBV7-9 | CASSQGLINEKLFF | TGTGCCAGCAGCCAAGGACTGATTAATGAAAAACTGTTTTTT
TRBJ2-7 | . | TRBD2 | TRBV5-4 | CASSLTSGTYEQYF | TGTGCCAGCAGCTTGACTAGCGGAACCTACGAGCAGTACTTC
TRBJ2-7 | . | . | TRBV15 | CATSREGGSYEQYF | TGTGCCACCAGCAGAGAGGGGGGATCCTACGAGCAGTACTTC
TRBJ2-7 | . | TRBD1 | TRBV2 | CASGSTGGASYEQYF | TGTGCCAGCGGCTCTACAGGGGGCGCGTCCTACGAGCAGTACTTC
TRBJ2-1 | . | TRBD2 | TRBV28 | CASSLGGSAYNEQFF | TGTGCCAGCAGTTTAGGCGGGAGTGCATACAATGAGCAGTTCTTC
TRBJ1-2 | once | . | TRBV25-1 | CASGGGEYGYTF | TGTGCCAGCGGGGGAGGGGAATATGGCTACACCTTC
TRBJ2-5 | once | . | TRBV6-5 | CASRNYGTPQETQYF | TGTGCCAGCAGGAACTATGGGACACCCCAAGAGACCCAGTACTTC
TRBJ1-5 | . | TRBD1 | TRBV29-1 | CSVGGQGNQPQHF | TGCAGCGTTGGGGGACAGGGCAATCAGCCCCAGCATTTT
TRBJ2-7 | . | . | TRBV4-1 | CASSQSASVSYEQYF | TGCGCCAGCAGCCAGTCAGCGTCCGTCTCCTACGAGCAGTACTTC
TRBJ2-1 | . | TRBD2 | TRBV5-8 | CASSSYGGSSYNEQFF | TGTGCCAGCAGCTCATATGGCGGGAGCTCCTACAATGAGCAGTTCTTC
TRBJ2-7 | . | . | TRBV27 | CASGISFQYEQYF | TGTGCCAGCGGTATTAGCTTTCAGTACGAGCAGTACTTC
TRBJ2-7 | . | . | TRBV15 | CATSRGAINQLGEQYF | TGTGCCACCAGCAGAGGGGCAATTAACCAACTTGGTGAGCAGTACTTC
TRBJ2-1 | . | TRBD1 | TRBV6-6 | CASSPGQVTYNEQFF | TGTGCCAGCAGTCCCGGACAGGTTACGTACAATGAGCAGTTCTTC
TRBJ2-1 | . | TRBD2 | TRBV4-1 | CASSQSLAGAREQFF | TGCGCCAGCAGCCAATCCCTAGCGGGGGCCAGGGAGCAGTTCTTC
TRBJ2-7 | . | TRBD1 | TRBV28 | CASRDPGQGFAEQYF | TGTGCCAGCAGAGACCCGGGACAGGGGTTCGCAGAGCAGTACTTC
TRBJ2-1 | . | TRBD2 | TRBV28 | CASSSAGTSSYNEQFF | TGTGCCAGCAGTTCTGCCGGGACTAGCTCCTACAATGAGCAGTTCTTC
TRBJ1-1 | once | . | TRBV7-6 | CASTKGLNTEAFF | TGTGCCAGCACAAAGGGGTTGAACACTGAAGCTTTCTTT
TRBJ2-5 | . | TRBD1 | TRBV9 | CASSITGTGRETQYF | TGTGCCAGCAGCATAACCGGGACAGGGAGAGAGACCCAGTACTTC
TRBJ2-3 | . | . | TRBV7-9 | CASSRRTDTQYF | TGTGCCAGCAGCCGCAGGACAGATACGCAGTATTTT
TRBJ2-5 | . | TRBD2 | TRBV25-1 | CASSLSGGRWETQYF | TGTGCCAGCAGTCTCTCGGGCGGGAGGTGGGAGACCCAGTACTTC
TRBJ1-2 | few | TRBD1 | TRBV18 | CASSPVGDRGGYTF | TGTGCCAGCTCACCTGTGGGGGACAGGGGTGGCTACACCTTC
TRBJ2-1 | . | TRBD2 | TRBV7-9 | CASSLAPGLAGGPYNEQFF | TGTGCCAGCAGCTTAGCGCCGGGACTAGCGGGAGGGCCCTACAATGAGCAGTTCTTC
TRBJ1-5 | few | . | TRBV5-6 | CASSGRSGGAVGNQPQHF | TGTGCCAGCAGCGGACGATCTGGGGGGGCGGTGGGCAATCAGCCCCAGCATTTT
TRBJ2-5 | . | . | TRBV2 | CASRTAGSGTQYF | TGTGCCAGCAGGACGGCGGGAAGTGGGACCCAGTACTTC
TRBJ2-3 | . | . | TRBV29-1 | CSVSQGEDTQYF | TGCAGCGTCTCACAGGGTGAAGATACGCAGTATTTT
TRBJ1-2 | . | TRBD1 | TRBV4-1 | CASSLQGAGGYTF | TGCGCCAGCAGCCTACAGGGGGCGGGCGGCTACACCTTC
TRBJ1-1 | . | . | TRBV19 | CASSITGSNTEAFF | TGTGCCAGTAGTATTACGGGGTCGAACACTGAAGCTTTCTTT
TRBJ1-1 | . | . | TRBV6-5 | CASNLQGSNTEAFF | TGTGCCAGCAATTTACAGGGCTCGAACACTGAAGCTTTCTTT
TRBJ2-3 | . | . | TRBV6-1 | CASSEVGGLDTQYF | TGTGCCAGCAGTGAAGTGGGGGGGCTAGATACGCAGTATTTT
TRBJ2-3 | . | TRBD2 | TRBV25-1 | CASSDLAELTDTQYF | TGTGCCAGCAGTGACCTAGCGGAACTCACAGATACGCAGTATTTT
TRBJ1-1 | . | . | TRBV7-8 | CASSLGVGAFF | TGTGCCAGCAGCTTAGGGGTCGGGGCTTTCTTT
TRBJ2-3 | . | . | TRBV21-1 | CASSKYRECTDTQYF | TGTGCCAGCAGCAAATACCGGGAGTGCACAGATACGCAGTATTTT